This TCR beta chain was captured in a study of response to subunit inactivated influenza vaccine. Study results and caveats: The study's authors posited that every seasonal influenza vaccination enlists few new T cells.

Each CDR3 protein gets one entry after TCRdb re-called the RT-PCR reads with MiXCR. The table has 530,000 or so distinct CDR3 sequences, around 11% seen once. About this clonotype: What it binds is unknown.

The clonotype comes from a man in his fifties who received an inactivated influenza vaccine. The sequenced sample was PBMCs from blood, obtained on the day of vaccination.

The CDR3 bases are TGTGCCAGCAGCTTGACGGGTTGGGGCAGGGATTCCACCGGGGAGCTGTTTTTT. It specifies CASSLTGWGRDSTGELFF. The rearrangement links TRBV5-6 to TRBJ2-2; tentatively, D is TRBD1 (5 bases). The length of the CDR3 is 18 residues. Germline V gene lookup returns CDR1 SGHDT and CDR2 YYEEEE. V lost 1 base and J 4 bases, leaving 20 bases between the germline ends.